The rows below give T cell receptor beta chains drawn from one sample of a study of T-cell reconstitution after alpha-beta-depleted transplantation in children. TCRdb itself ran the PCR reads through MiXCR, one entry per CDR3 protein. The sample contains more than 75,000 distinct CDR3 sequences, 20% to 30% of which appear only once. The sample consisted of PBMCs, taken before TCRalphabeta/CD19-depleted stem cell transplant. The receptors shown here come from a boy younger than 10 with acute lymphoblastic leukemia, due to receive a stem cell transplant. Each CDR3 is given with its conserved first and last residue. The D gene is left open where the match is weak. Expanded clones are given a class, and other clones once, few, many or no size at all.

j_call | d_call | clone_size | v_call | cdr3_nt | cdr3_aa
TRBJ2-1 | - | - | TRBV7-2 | TGTGCCAGCAGTGAATGGGAACATGAGCAGTTCTTC | CASSEWEHEQFF
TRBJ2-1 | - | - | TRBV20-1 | TGCAGTGCTAGTCCCCAGAGCGGAGGGATCAATGAGCAGTTCTTC | CSASPQSGGINEQFF
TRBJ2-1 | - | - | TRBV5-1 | TGCGCCAGCAGCCAGGACCCATATGAGAAGTTCTTC | CASSQDPYEKFF
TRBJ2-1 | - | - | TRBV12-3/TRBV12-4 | TGTGCCAGCAACAATAGGGGCGACAATGAGCAGTTCTTC | CASNNRGDNEQFF
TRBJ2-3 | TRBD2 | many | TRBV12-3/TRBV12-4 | TGTGCCAGCAGTTTACCTAGCGGAGGGGTCACAGATACGCAGTATTTT | CASSLPSGGVTDTQYF
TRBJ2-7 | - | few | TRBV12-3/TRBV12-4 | TGTGCCAGCACCTCCCCCCTAGTAAGCCACGAGCAGTACTTC | CASTSPLVSHEQYF
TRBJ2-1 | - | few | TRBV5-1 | TGCGCCAGCAGCTCAACCGGGACTCGACCATACAATGAGCAGTTCTTC | CASSSTGTRPYNEQFF
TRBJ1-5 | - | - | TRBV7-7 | TGTGCCAGCAGCTTAGCCCGATCACAGATGAGCAATCAGCCCCAGCATTTT | CASSLARSQMSNQPQHF
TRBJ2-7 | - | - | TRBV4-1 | TGCGCCAGCAGCCACCAGACTAGGGGAGGCTACGAGCAGTACTTC | CASSHQTRGGYEQYF
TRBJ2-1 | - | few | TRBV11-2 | TGTGCCAGCAGCTTAGGCCCAGGGAGCTCCTACAATGAGCAGTTCTTC | CASSLGPGSSYNEQFF
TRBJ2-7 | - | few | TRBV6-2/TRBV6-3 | TGTGCCAGCAGTTACAAACCGGGACTTACCTACGAGCAGTACTTC | CASSYKPGLTYEQYF
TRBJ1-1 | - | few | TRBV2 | TGTGCCAGCACGGCAGGGGAGGGTACTGAAGCTTTCTTT | CASTAGEGTEAFF
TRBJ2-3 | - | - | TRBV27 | TGTGCCAGCAGTCAGACTAGTCGACTCGATACGCAGTATTTT | CASSQTSRLDTQYF
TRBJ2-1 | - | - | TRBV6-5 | TGTGCCAGCAGTTACTCCGGGGCAGGGGTCAATGAGCAGTTCTTC | CASSYSGAGVNEQFF
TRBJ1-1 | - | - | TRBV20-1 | TGCAGTGCTAGTCCCCAAGTCACCTACCGAGGGGCTTTCTTT | CSASPQVTYRGAFF
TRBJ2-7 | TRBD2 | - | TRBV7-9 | TGTGCCAGCAGCTTATCTACTAGCGGAGGATACTACGAGCAGTACTTC | CASSLSTSGGYYEQYF
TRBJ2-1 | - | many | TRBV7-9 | TGTGCCAGCAGCTTAGGCCCGGAGAATGAGCAGTTCTTC | CASSLGPENEQFF
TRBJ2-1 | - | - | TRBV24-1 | TGTGCCACCAGTGATTTCCCACCCACGGCTAGCGTAAATCTAAATGAGCAGTTCTTC | CATSDFPPTASVNLNEQFF
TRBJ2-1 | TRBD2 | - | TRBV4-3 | TGCGCCAGCAGCCAAGATCTAGCGGGATCCTACAATGAGCAGTTCTTC | CASSQDLAGSYNEQFF
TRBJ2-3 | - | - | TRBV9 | TGTGCCAGCAGCGTAGATCCGGCAAAACAAAGCACAGATACGCAGTATTTT | CASSVDPAKQSTDTQYF
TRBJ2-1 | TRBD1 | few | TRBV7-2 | TGTGCCAGCAGCTTAGTCCCGCGGCAGGGGGCCAATGAGCAGTTCTTC | CASSLVPRQGANEQFF
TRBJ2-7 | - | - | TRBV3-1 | TGTGCCAGCAGCCAGAAGATAAGTAGCTACGAGCAGTACTTC | CASSQKISSYEQYF
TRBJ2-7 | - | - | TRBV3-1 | TGTGCCAGCAGCCAGGGACCAGACAGCTCCTACGAGCAGTACTTC | CASSQGPDSSYEQYF
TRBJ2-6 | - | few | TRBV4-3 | TGCGCCAGCAGCCCTTATGGGGACCGTGACTCTGGGGCCAACGTCCTGACTTTC | CASSPYGDRDSGANVLTF
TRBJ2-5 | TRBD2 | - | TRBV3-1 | TGTGCCAGCAGTCTAGCGGAGGGCCTCCAAGAGACCCAGTACTTC | CASSLAEGLQETQYF
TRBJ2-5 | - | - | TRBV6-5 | TGTGCCAGCATGAATAGCCCAGAGGCCCAGTACTTC | CASMNSPEAQYF
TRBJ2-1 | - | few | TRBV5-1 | TGCGCCAGCAGCTTGACGCCTGTGAGCGGAGGGGCGTATGAGCAGTTCTTC | CASSLTPVSGGAYEQFF
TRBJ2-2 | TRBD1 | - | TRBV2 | TGTGCCAGCAGGACAGGGAGTGTCGGGGAGCTGTTTTTT | CASRTGSVGELFF
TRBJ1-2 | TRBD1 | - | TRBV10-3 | TGTGCCACCGGGGACAGGTACTACCCCTTC | CATGDRYYPF
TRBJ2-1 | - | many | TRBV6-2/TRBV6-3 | TGTGCCAGCAGTTATTCGAGAGAGACAGGATGGCGGAACAATGAGCAGTTCTTC | CASSYSRETGWRNNEQFF
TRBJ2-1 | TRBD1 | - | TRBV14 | TGTGCCAGCAGCCAAGAGGGACAGTACGATGAGCAGTTCTTC | CASSQEGQYDEQFF
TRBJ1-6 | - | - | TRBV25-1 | TGTGCCAGCAGTGAACCACCCGAGTGGTCACCCCTCCACTTT | CASSEPPEWSPLHF
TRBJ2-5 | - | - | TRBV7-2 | TGTGCCAGCAGCTTTGGTCCTAGCTGGGAGACCCAGTACTTC | CASSFGPSWETQYF
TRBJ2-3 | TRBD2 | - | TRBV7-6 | TGTGCCAGCAGCTTAGGGGGGGAGGGGCCCGTTACGCAGTATTTT | CASSLGGEGPVTQYF
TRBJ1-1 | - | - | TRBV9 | TGTGCCAGCAGCGTCCGAGAGGATATGAACACTGAAGCTTTCTTT | CASSVREDMNTEAFF
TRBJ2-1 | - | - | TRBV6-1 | TGTGCCAGCAGTGAATTGGGCGGAGGGTTCACCTACAATGAGCAGTTCTTC | CASSELGGGFTYNEQFF
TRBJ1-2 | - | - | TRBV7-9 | TGTGCCAGCAGCTTGGGCGAAGTCCTTTCCTATGGCTACACCTTC | CASSLGEVLSYGYTF